This T cell receptor (beta chain) was captured in a study of cytomegalovirus exposure and HLA in healthy donors. Study-wide findings and caveats: V segments that were indistinguishable, TRBV6-2 and TRBV6-3 among them, were omitted from analysis.

The V and J ends lost 6 bases and 7 bases respectively, with 12 bases between them. CDR3 size: 13 residues. The germline V gene has CDR1 MNHNY and CDR2 SVGAGI (reference sequence). About this clone itself: Its specificity is unknown.

The PCR made use of 60 Vbeta and 13 Jbeta primers. TCRdb's table, derived via immunoSEQ multiplex PCR, lists solely in-frame clones and lacks some. This sample has 150,000 to 200,000 clones, with under 75% found just once. Healthy individuals who donated bone marrow served as the donors. The chain uses TRBV6-6 and TRBJ2-2, with D possibly being TRBD2 (6 bases). Sequenced sample: PBMCs. The sequence derives from a middle-aged man in good health and CMV-seropositive. The CDR3 loop reads CASSLMGGGELFF. The CDR3 nucleotides are TGTGCCAGCAGCCTTATGGGAGGCGGGGAGCTGTTTTTT.